Listed below are T cell receptor beta chains from one sample, sequenced in a study of shared clonotypes between healthy human individuals. TCRdb keeps only in-frame clones here, not all; method: immunoSEQ multiplex PCR. Of roughly 640,000 clones in the sample, about 74% were seen once. What was sequenced was memory CD4+ T cells sorted from blood. These receptors originate from a woman in her twenties or thirties in good health. Each CDR3 is given with its conserved first and last residue. D genes are given only for firm matches. The size entry is marked missing in some rows and otherwise reads once, few, many or a size class.

size,D,J,V,DNA,CDR3
NA,NA,TRBJ1-2,TRBV5-8,TGTGCCAGCAGCTTGGCAGGGGCTGGCTATGGCTACACCTTC,CASSLAGAGYGYTF
NA,TRBD1,TRBJ1-2,TRBV6-6,TGTGCCAGCGACCCGGGACAGTCCTATGGCTACACCTTC,CASDPGQSYGYTF
NA,NA,TRBJ2-3,TRBV9,TGTGCCAGCAGCGCAGCTAGCGGCACAGATACGCAGTATTTT,CASSAASGTDTQYF
NA,NA,TRBJ1-2,TRBV29-1,TGCAGCGTTGGGTCTCGTCAGGATAACTATGGCTACACCTTC,CSVGSRQDNYGYTF
NA,NA,TRBJ1-1,TRBV7-2,TGTGCCAGCAGCTTTCTACCAGGGCCAGGCGCTGAAGCTTTCTTT,CASSFLPGPGAEAFF
NA,NA,TRBJ1-2,TRBV27,TGTGCCAGCAGTTTAAGGGTGATGGGGGCATACTATGGCTACACCTTC,CASSLRVMGAYYGYTF
few,NA,TRBJ2-7,TRBV6-1,TGTGCCAGCAGTGCTGACTACGAGCAGTACTTC,CASSADYEQYF
once,NA,TRBJ2-5,TRBV5-6,TGTGCCAGCAGCTTAATAACAGGTTTAGGGTCTGGAGAGACCCAGTACTTC,CASSLITGLGSGETQYF
NA,NA,TRBJ1-3,TRBV7-9,TGTGCCAGCAGCCCTAGTGGCTCTGGAAACACCATATATTTT,CASSPSGSGNTIYF
NA,NA,TRBJ2-4,TRBV7-2,TGTGCCAGCAGCCCCCCGGGCACCGCCAAAAACATTCAGTACTTC,CASSPPGTAKNIQYF
NA,NA,TRBJ2-6,TRBV5-1,TGCGCCAGCAGCCGGGCTTATAACGCCAACGTCCTGACTTTC,CASSRAYNANVLTF
NA,NA,TRBJ1-4,TRBV5-1,TGCGCCAGCAGCTTGGCCGAGACCGATTTGGGAAAACTGTTTTTT,CASSLAETDLGKLFF
few,TRBD1,TRBJ1-1,TRBV6-5,TGTGCCAGCAGTTACACCAGACAGGGGCGGGAAGCTTTCTTT,CASSYTRQGREAFF
NA,NA,TRBJ2-1,TRBV28,TGTGCCAGCAGTTCCGGCCTTGTGCAGTTCTTC,CASSSGLVQFF
NA,NA,TRBJ1-1,TRBV4-1,TGCGCCAGCAGCCACGGGGGCAGTAACACTGAAGCTTTCTTT,CASSHGGSNTEAFF
NA,NA,TRBJ1-3,TRBV30,TGTGCCTGGGACAGTGCCTCTGGAAACACCATATATTTT,CAWDSASGNTIYF
NA,NA,TRBJ2-3,TRBV6-6,TGTGCCAGCAGCCAACCACTAGGGATTAGCACAGATACGCAGTATTTT,CASSQPLGISTDTQYF
NA,NA,TRBJ1-4,TRBV4-1,TGCGCCAGCAGCCAAGGGGCCATGGACGGCGGGGAAAAACTGTTTTTT,CASSQGAMDGGEKLFF
NA,NA,TRBJ1-1,TRBV6-5,TGTGCCAGCAGTTCTATTTGGGGGGTCGGGACTGAAGCTTTCTTT,CASSSIWGVGTEAFF
NA,NA,TRBJ2-1,TRBV18,TGTGCTACTCAGGGTGTCGATGAGCAGTTCTTC,CATQGVDEQFF
NA,TRBD1,TRBJ2-7,TRBV18,TGTGCCAGCTCACCAGTAGGAGGACAGGTCGACGAGCAGTACTTC,CASSPVGGQVDEQYF
NA,NA,TRBJ2-5,TRBV2,TGTGCCAGCAAAAAGGGTGAGGAGACCCAGTACTTC,CASKKGEETQYF
once,TRBD1,TRBJ2-5,TRBV25-1,TGTGCCAGCAGACAAAGTCGTATGACAGGGGGAGAGACCCAGTACTTC,CASRQSRMTGGETQYF
few,NA,TRBJ2-7,TRBV2,TGTGCCAGCAGTGCTTACTACGAGCAGTACTTC,CASSAYYEQYF
NA,TRBD1,TRBJ2-7,TRBV5-4,TGTGCCAGCAGCTTGAGTAGAACAGGGGACGAGCAGTACTTC,CASSLSRTGDEQYF
NA,NA,TRBJ2-1,TRBV20-1,TGCAGTGCCGGAAGGAATGAGCAGTTCTTC,CSAGRNEQFF
NA,NA,TRBJ2-7,TRBV11-3,TGTGCCAGCAGCTACGGACCCAGCTCCGAGCAGTACTTC,CASSYGPSSEQYF
NA,NA,TRBJ1-3,TRBV6-1,TGTGCCAGCAGTGAAGCCAACGGAAACACCATATATTTT,CASSEANGNTIYF
NA,TRBD1,TRBJ2-2,TRBV25-1,TGTGCCAGCAGTAACCGGGACAGGGATTACACCGGGGAGCTGTTTTTT,CASSNRDRDYTGELFF
NA,TRBD1,TRBJ1-1,TRBV28,TGTGCCAGCACCCCATCAGGGGGGAGGAAAGCTTTCTTT,CASTPSGGRKAFF